This T cell receptor beta chain is from a study of T cell repertoires in ileal Crohn's disease. At the level of the study: Patients had a median roughly 8-year disease duration, and roughly 32% were active smokers.

To note about this clone: Antigen specificity is unknown.

Per sample, 500 to 650 nanograms of biopsy DNA were TCRB immunosequenced. Sequencing used immunoSEQ multiplex PCR; TCRdb keeps in-frame clones, though not all of them. In the table there are roughly 3,600 clones, about two thirds of which are singletons. V was pared by 4 bases and J by 4 bases, with 19 bases between. Germline V CDR1 and CDR2: SGHVS, FQNEAQ. CDR3 length equals 16 residues. General study results and limits: Active smokers at surgery had more clonal expansions than non-smokers. Every patient over 26.8% clonality showed endoscopic recurrence.

Time point described: neoterminal ileum biopsy at postoperative endoscopy, about 6 months after surgery. The chain combines TRBV7-8 with TRBJ1-2, with a weak D call TRBD1 (5 bases). The sequencing input was ileal tissue. The sequence was collected from an adult with Crohn's disease. The CDR3 DNA reads TGTGCCAGCAGCTCCGCCTCGGCGGGGGTAAGCTATGGCTACACCTTC. This gives the protein CASSSASAGVSYGYTF.